The clone carrying this TCR beta chain came up a few times. The antigen is unknown. Other nucleotide sequences in the sample specify the same CDR3. The source of the sample is a study of cytomegalovirus exposure and HLA in healthy donors. CDR1 and CDR2 from the germline V gene are LGHNA and YNFKEQ. V was pared by 0 bases and J by 7 bases, with 12 bases between. The CDR3 loop spans 14 amino acids. The PCR had 60 Vbeta and 13 Jbeta primers. Sequenced by immunoSEQ multiplex PCR; TCRdb stores in-frame clones only, minus some. The sample comprises 180,000 or so clones, 77% of which are singletons, and roughly 1.4% rests with the top ten. The study, taken as a whole, reports: A later analysis linked a missense DCLRE1C variant to TCR beta V- and J-gene trimming.

The sample was PBMCs. This TCR was recovered from a man aged 18 to 30 in good health and CMV-seronegative. The J gene is TRBJ1-1, the V gene TRBV4-2; no clear D. The CDR3 loop reads CASSQEVLAREAFF. The DNA for the CDR3 is TGTGCCAGCAGCCAAGAGGTCCTAGCACGTGAAGCTTTCTTT.